Given below is one TCR beta chain in context. This clonotype has more than one count but fewer than ten. Its antigen specificity is not known. No quality values exist for individual bases; no much larger clone is one base distant. This sample stems from a study of regulatory T cells in long-lasting Graves disease (dated by TCRdb to the early 2020s). Looking at the study overall: To count as having persistent Graves' disease, a patient had to have received antithyroid drug treatment for over 5 years with TSH receptor autoantibodies remaining persistently positive. A total of roughly 33 samples were covered by TCR sequencing, comprising about 13 persistent and around 20 newly diagnosed Graves' disease patients. Persistent Graves' disease patients were compared with newly diagnosed Graves' disease patients by peripheral blood TCR sequencing and RNA sequencing. The study was conducted in China and was registered as a clinical trial. Persistent Graves' disease patients in the clinical cohort had taken antithyroid drugs for approximately 9.5 years on average.

In light of the paper, this sample's time point label describes: persistent/refractory GD, antithyroid drugs over 5 years with positive TRAb. RNA was extracted from PBMCs in TRIzol for both TCR sequencing and RNA sequencing. The diagnosis of Graves' disease was made according to American Thyroid Association guidelines. Patients were recruited from an endocrinology department in Xi'an, China. Each patient gave approximately 8.8 milliliters of peripheral blood, collected in an EDTA anticoagulant tube. PBMCs were isolated by Ficoll Paque Plus density gradient separation without further T cell sorting. An Agilent 2100 Bioanalyzer and agarose gel were used to assess RNA quality, and a NanoDrop 2000 was used to measure RNA concentration. Via the germline V gene, CDR1 is MNHNS and CDR2 SASEGT. The CDR3 covers 18 residues, taking in both the cysteine and the phenylalanine. The only DNA kept is the CDR3, 54 bases in frame from the first base. Ends trimmed: V by 7 bases, J by 5 bases; bases unmatched to a gene: 11.

Library generation was performed with multiplex PCR. The listed sequencing device is Illumina HiSeq 4000. iRepertoire HTBI primers and Arm-PCR amplification of CDR3 regions were used to construct TCR beta libraries. Before sequencing, the PCR products went through gel purification. The study's own analysis went as follows. Across samples, 55 to 80 TRBV and 14 TRBJ segments were identified and used for gene usage analysis of CDR3 amino acid clonotypes. COPE and FqMerger were used to merge filtered high-quality paired reads into contigs. BLAST was used to align contigs to IMGT TRBV, TRBD and TRBJ reference genes, and CDR3 was defined according to IMGT. Clonotypes above 0.1% frequency were classified as highly expanded clones. Shannon entropy served as the measure of repertoire diversity, while the Gini coefficient captured V-J evenness. Clonotypes shared by more than one individual were considered public. TCRdb handled the public reads itself, with Q25 trimming in fastp and clone calling in MiXCR, and kept productive beta chains. CDR3 protein sequences are deduplicated, and each keeps its most common genes and DNA. The V and J calls and clone size come from TCRdb's table, not from the authors' own analysis. Counted in this sample were around 510,000 distinct CDR3 sequences; less than 25% of them appeared once. The ten largest clones capture about 8.3% of the sample.

The study at large found these results: Persistent patients shared more public clonotypes among themselves (around 2,500) than newly diagnosed patients did (approximately 970). TRBV28, TRBJ1-2 and TRBJ2-5 were preferentially used in persistent disease, while TRBV20-1 and TRBJ2-1 were favored in newly diagnosed disease. Persistent Graves' disease patients showed lower TCR Shannon entropy and fewer highly expanded clones than newly diagnosed patients, suggesting clonal expansion. Only peripheral blood was studied, because thyroid tissue, the primary lesion, was inaccessible. Only the TCR beta chain was sequenced and analyzed. The authors noted that the small sample size was a limitation that may lower accuracy.

This sample comprised peripheral blood mononuclear cells (PBMCs), obtained when the disease was refractory, from a patient treated with antithyroid drugs. The receptor chain draws on TRBV6-1 and TRBJ2-2; the junction holds 15 bases that match TRBD2. This sequence originates from a female donor with Graves disease. The DNA is TGTGCCAGCACTGGACTAGCGGGGGGGGTAGGTGGGACCGGGGAGCTGTTTTTT. Translated, this is CASTGLAGGVGGTGELFF.